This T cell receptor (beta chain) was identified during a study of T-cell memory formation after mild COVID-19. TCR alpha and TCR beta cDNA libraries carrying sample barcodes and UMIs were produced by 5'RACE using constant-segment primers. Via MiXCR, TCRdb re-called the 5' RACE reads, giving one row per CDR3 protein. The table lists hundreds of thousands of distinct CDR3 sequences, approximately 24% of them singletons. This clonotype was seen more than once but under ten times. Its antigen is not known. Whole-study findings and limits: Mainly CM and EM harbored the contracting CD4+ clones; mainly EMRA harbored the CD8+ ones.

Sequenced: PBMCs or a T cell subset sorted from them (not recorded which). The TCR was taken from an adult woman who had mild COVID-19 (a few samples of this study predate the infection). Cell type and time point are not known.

The CDR3 DNA sequence: TGTGCCACCAGTGATTCCCGGACGGACACTGAAGCTTTCTTT. Translation gives CATSDSRTDTEAFF. The V and J genes are TRBV24-1 and TRBJ1-1; no clear D. This CDR3 is 14 amino acids long. Trimming removed 2 bases from V and 3 bases from J, with 9 bases in between. Germline CDR1 is KGHDR and CDR2 is SFDVKD.